Listed below are T cell receptor beta chains from one sample, sequenced in a study of blood T cells in healthy people across ages. In TCRdb, the 5' RACE reads were re-called with MiXCR into one record per CDR3 protein. The sample has hundreds of thousands of distinct CDR3 sequences, under 35% seen once. Sequencing was done on a sample of blood. The source of these receptors is an elderly woman in good health. Each CDR3 is given with its conserved first and last residue. The D gene is left open where the match is weak. The size field is filled for only some rows; it gives once, few, many or a size class.

j_call v_call clone_size d_call cdr3_aa cdr3_nt
TRBJ1-2 TRBV6-2/TRBV6-3 . TRBD1 CASRSGTAGEANYGYTF TGTGCCAGCAGATCGGGGACAGCTGGAGAAGCTAACTATGGCTACACCTTC
TRBJ1-2 TRBV4-3 many TRBD1 CASSQEPGTAPTNYGYTF TGCGCCAGCAGCCAGGAACCCGGGACAGCACCTACTAACTATGGCTACACCTTC
TRBJ2-7 TRBV11-3 . . CASSPQGDGAYEQYF TGTGCCAGCAGTCCACAGGGAGATGGGGCCTACGAGCAGTACTTC
TRBJ2-5 TRBV2 many TRBD2 CASRARLAGGHLETQYF TGTGCCAGCAGGGCCCGACTAGCGGGGGGGCATTTGGAGACCCAGTACTTC
TRBJ2-5 TRBV18 many . CASSRDGQETQYF TGTGCCAGCTCACGGGACGGGCAAGAGACCCAGTACTTC
TRBJ2-3 TRBV7-8 many . CASSFPTRGFTDTQYF TGTGCCAGCAGCTTTCCGACTAGAGGCTTCACAGATACGCAGTATTTT
TRBJ2-5 TRBV5-1 . TRBD1 CASSTGQGGLGQYF TGCGCCAGCAGCACGGGACAGGGAGGTCTGGGCCAGTACTTC
TRBJ1-2 TRBV27 few . CASSLSGVRNYGYTF TGTGCCAGCAGTTTATCGGGAGTAAGAAACTATGGCTACACCTTC
TRBJ1-2 TRBV7-9 . . CASNPDRGYYNGYTF TGTGCCAGCAACCCCGATCGCGGATACTACAATGGCTACACCTTC
TRBJ2-7 TRBV11-3 many TRBD2 CASSNRGEGQYF TGTGCCAGCAGCAACCGAGGGGAGGGGCAGTACTTC
TRBJ2-5 TRBV29-1 . . CSVARSARQYF TGCAGCGTTGCCAGGTCCGCCAGGCAGTACTTC
TRBJ1-2 TRBV9 few . CASSVTGLGGGYTF TGTGCCAGCAGCGTGACAGGACTGGGGGGTGGCTACACCTTC
TRBJ2-5 TRBV11-2 many . CASSSGPLETQYF TGTGCCAGCAGCTCGGGACCGCTCGAGACCCAGTACTTC
TRBJ1-2 TRBV12-3/TRBV12-4 many . CASTTGPGGGYTF TGTGCCAGCACCACCGGGCCCGGAGGTGGCTACACCTTC
TRBJ1-4 TRBV27 few . CASGYATNEKLFF TGTGCCAGCGGGTACGCAACTAATGAAAAACTGTTTTTT
TRBJ2-7 TRBV29-1 . TRBD1 CSVADRAHYEQYF TGCAGCGTTGCGGACAGGGCCCACTACGAGCAGTACTTC
TRBJ2-5 TRBV9 many . CASSPAAGAKETQYF TGTGCCAGCAGCCCAGCTGCGGGGGCGAAAGAGACCCAGTACTTC
TRBJ2-1 TRBV27 . . CASSLSGVMDEQFF TGTGCCAGCAGTTTATCAGGGGTGATGGATGAGCAGTTCTTC
TRBJ1-1 TRBV7-2 many . CASSYMTGDGTEAFF TGTGCCAGCAGCTATATGACGGGGGATGGGACTGAAGCTTTCTTT
TRBJ1-5 TRBV20-1 . . CSARDSSGPNNQPQHF TGCAGTGCTAGAGATTCCTCCGGGCCGAATAATCAGCCCCAGCATTTT
TRBJ2-5 TRBV6-2/TRBV6-3 many . CASRRQPETQYF TGTGCCAGCAGGAGGCAGCCGGAGACCCAGTACTTC
TRBJ2-5 TRBV7-2 many TRBD2 CASSLPGLAGVQETQYF TGTGCCAGCAGCTTACCCGGACTAGCGGGGGTCCAAGAGACCCAGTACTTC
TRBJ1-1 TRBV27 . . CASSYGQRTEAFF TGTGCCAGCAGTTACGGACAGAGGACTGAAGCTTTCTTT
TRBJ2-1 TRBV7-8 many TRBD1 CASSGRTGGYNEQFF TGTGCCAGCAGCGGTCGGACAGGGGGTTACAATGAGCAGTTCTTC